A selection of T cell receptor beta chains follows, all from one sample in a study of blood T cells in healthy people across ages. One entry per CDR3 protein results from TCRdb running MiXCR on the 5' RACE reads. Among under 1,000,000 distinct CDR3 sequences listed, approximately 35% were seen once. The sequenced material came from blood. These receptors originate from a man aged 18 to 30 in good health. The CDR3 runs from the conserved cysteine through the conserved F or W. A D gene is named only where the DNA matches it firmly. Where a row states a size, it is once, few, many or the class of an expanded clone; other rows omit it.

d_call: TRBD1
j_call: TRBJ2-1
clone_size: many
v_call: TRBV20-1
cdr3_nt: TGCACCCCCCCGGGGAAGTGGATGGGAGATCAGGGGGACAATGAGCAGTTCTTC
cdr3_aa: CTPPGKWMGDQGDNEQFF

d_call: -
j_call: TRBJ1-1
clone_size: -
v_call: TRBV7-9
cdr3_nt: TGTGCCAGCAGCTTCACCCCTCGGAGCACTGAAGCTTTCTTT
cdr3_aa: CASSFTPRSTEAFF

d_call: TRBD2
j_call: TRBJ2-7
clone_size: -
v_call: TRBV20-1
cdr3_nt: TGCAGTGCTAGTCCGAGCGGGGGCTACAATGAGCAGTACTTC
cdr3_aa: CSASPSGGYNEQYF

d_call: -
j_call: TRBJ2-3
clone_size: -
v_call: TRBV4-3
cdr3_nt: TGCGCCAGCAGCCAAGAGCGGGTCTCCGCCCTGGTCACAGATACGCAGTATTTT
cdr3_aa: CASSQERVSALVTDTQYF

d_call: TRBD1
j_call: TRBJ1-2
clone_size: many
v_call: TRBV20-1
cdr3_nt: TGCAGTGCTAGAGATGGTGGAACAGGGGAGGGCTATGGCTACACCTTC
cdr3_aa: CSARDGGTGEGYGYTF

d_call: -
j_call: TRBJ2-3
clone_size: -
v_call: TRBV20-1
cdr3_nt: TGCAGTGCAACCCTGGACAGCGATACGCAGTATTTT
cdr3_aa: CSATLDSDTQYF

d_call: -
j_call: TRBJ2-3
clone_size: -
v_call: TRBV27
cdr3_nt: TGTGCCACCTCAGGGGCGAGCACAGATACGCAGTATTTT
cdr3_aa: CATSGASTDTQYF

d_call: TRBD2
j_call: TRBJ2-4
clone_size: many
v_call: TRBV7-9
cdr3_nt: TGTGCCAGCAGCTTGACGGGGGGTGCCAAAAACATTCAGTACTTC
cdr3_aa: CASSLTGGAKNIQYF

d_call: -
j_call: TRBJ2-1
clone_size: -
v_call: TRBV2
cdr3_nt: TGTGCCAGCAGTGGGATTTACGGGGACCACAATGAGCAGTTCTTC
cdr3_aa: CASSGIYGDHNEQFF

d_call: -
j_call: TRBJ2-5
clone_size: many
v_call: TRBV3-1
cdr3_nt: TGTGCCAGCAGCCCCCGACAGGTAGAAGGTGAGACCCAGTACTTC
cdr3_aa: CASSPRQVEGETQYF

d_call: -
j_call: TRBJ1-1
clone_size: many
v_call: TRBV30
cdr3_nt: TGTGCCTGGAGTGTAATCTCGGGAACTGAAGCTTTCTTT
cdr3_aa: CAWSVISGTEAFF

d_call: TRBD1
j_call: TRBJ1-2
clone_size: -
v_call: TRBV7-9
cdr3_nt: TGTGCCAGCAGCTCGGGACAGCCGCTCTATGGCTACACCTTC
cdr3_aa: CASSSGQPLYGYTF

d_call: -
j_call: TRBJ1-5
clone_size: few
v_call: TRBV5-1
cdr3_nt: TGCGCCAGCAGCATAACAGGTGGACAGCCCCAGCATTTT
cdr3_aa: CASSITGGQPQHF

d_call: -
j_call: TRBJ1-1
clone_size: once
v_call: TRBV13
cdr3_nt: TGTGCCAGCAGCTTAGCAGACCGGGGGAGCACTGAAGCTTTCTTT
cdr3_aa: CASSLADRGSTEAFF

d_call: -
j_call: TRBJ2-3
clone_size: few
v_call: TRBV20-1
cdr3_nt: TGCAGTGTCGGATACACAGATACGCAGTATTTT
cdr3_aa: CSVGYTDTQYF

d_call: -
j_call: TRBJ2-6
clone_size: -
v_call: TRBV14
cdr3_nt: TGTGCCAGCAGTGATCCGTCTGGGGCCAACGTCCTGACTTTC
cdr3_aa: CASSDPSGANVLTF

d_call: -
j_call: TRBJ2-1
clone_size: few
v_call: TRBV12-3/TRBV12-4
cdr3_nt: TGTGCCAGCAGTTTGCGCTACACTGGATCACAAGAGACCCAGTTCTTC
cdr3_aa: CASSLRYTGSQETQFF

d_call: TRBD2
j_call: TRBJ2-3
clone_size: -
v_call: TRBV28
cdr3_nt: TGTGCCAGCACCACTGGGGGGGGGGACCCCACAGATACGCAGTATTTT
cdr3_aa: CASTTGGGDPTDTQYF

d_call: -
j_call: TRBJ1-3
clone_size: -
v_call: TRBV12-3/TRBV12-4
cdr3_nt: TGTGCCAGCAGGTGGACAGCAGGGACCTCTGGAAACACCATATATTTT
cdr3_aa: CASRWTAGTSGNTIYF

d_call: TRBD1
j_call: TRBJ2-7
clone_size: -
v_call: TRBV5-5
cdr3_nt: TGTGCCAGCAGTCCTATGACAGGGGGCCCCTACGAGCAGTACTTC
cdr3_aa: CASSPMTGGPYEQYF

d_call: -
j_call: TRBJ1-2
clone_size: -
v_call: TRBV10-2
cdr3_nt: TGCGCCAGCAGTGATATTCTCTTTGCCACTAACTATGGCTACACCTTC
cdr3_aa: CASSDILFATNYGYTF

d_call: -
j_call: TRBJ2-5
clone_size: -
v_call: TRBV24-1
cdr3_nt: TGTGCCACCAGTGGAGGAGCTAAAGAGACCCAGTACTTC
cdr3_aa: CATSGGAKETQYF

d_call: -
j_call: TRBJ1-2
clone_size: -
v_call: TRBV12-3/TRBV12-4
cdr3_nt: TGTGCCAGCAGTTTAGAGGTCGCAGGAGGCTACACCTTC
cdr3_aa: CASSLEVAGGYTF

d_call: -
j_call: TRBJ1-1
clone_size: -
v_call: TRBV4-3
cdr3_nt: TGCGCCAGCAGCCCCGCAGACAAGAACACTGAAGCTTTCTTT
cdr3_aa: CASSPADKNTEAFF

d_call: -
j_call: TRBJ1-2
clone_size: -
v_call: TRBV5-6
cdr3_nt: TGTGCCAGCAGCCCCCATCCGGATAACTATGGCTACACCTTC
cdr3_aa: CASSPHPDNYGYTF

d_call: -
j_call: TRBJ1-1
clone_size: -
v_call: TRBV15
cdr3_nt: TGTGCCACCAGCAGGCGACCCAACACTGAAGCTTTCTTT
cdr3_aa: CATSRRPNTEAFF

d_call: TRBD1
j_call: TRBJ2-3
clone_size: few
v_call: TRBV27
cdr3_nt: TGTGCCAGCAGTTCATTCCGGACAGGGGGCTCGACAGATACGCAGTATTTT
cdr3_aa: CASSSFRTGGSTDTQYF

d_call: TRBD2
j_call: TRBJ2-7
clone_size: -
v_call: TRBV20-1
cdr3_nt: TGCAGTGCTAGAGAGCCCCTAGCGGGCCACTACGAGCAGTACTTC
cdr3_aa: CSAREPLAGHYEQYF

d_call: TRBD1
j_call: TRBJ2-4
clone_size: -
v_call: TRBV6-5
cdr3_nt: TGTGCCAGCCGGGACAGATATAAAAACATTCAGTACTTC
cdr3_aa: CASRDRYKNIQYF

d_call: -
j_call: TRBJ1-5
clone_size: many
v_call: TRBV20-1
cdr3_nt: TGCAGTGCAGTCACTCGATGGAGACAGCCCCAGCATTTT
cdr3_aa: CSAVTRWRQPQHF

d_call: TRBD1
j_call: TRBJ1-5
clone_size: -
v_call: TRBV2
cdr3_nt: TGTGCCAGCAGCGGACAGGGGCCCTATCAGCCCCAGCATTTT
cdr3_aa: CASSGQGPYQPQHF

d_call: TRBD2
j_call: TRBJ2-3
clone_size: -
v_call: TRBV12-3/TRBV12-4
cdr3_nt: TGTGCCAGCAGTAAACATCTGGGAGGGGCGGGGGATACGCAGTATTTT
cdr3_aa: CASSKHLGGAGDTQYF

d_call: TRBD1
j_call: TRBJ1-1
clone_size: few
v_call: TRBV7-9
cdr3_nt: TGTGCCAGCAGCTGGTCCGGGACAGCCCTTGAAGCTTTCTTT
cdr3_aa: CASSWSGTALEAFF

d_call: -
j_call: TRBJ1-4
clone_size: few
v_call: TRBV4-3
cdr3_nt: TGCGCCAGCAGCCAAGGCCCAGGGGAGGTTGAAAAACTGTTTTTT
cdr3_aa: CASSQGPGEVEKLFF

d_call: -
j_call: TRBJ2-7
clone_size: few
v_call: TRBV12-3/TRBV12-4
cdr3_nt: TGTGCCAGCAGTAACGGGACGGGGGCTGGCTACGAGCAGTACTTC
cdr3_aa: CASSNGTGAGYEQYF

d_call: -
j_call: TRBJ2-5
clone_size: few
v_call: TRBV27
cdr3_nt: TGTGCCAGCAGAAACTCCGGGACGGGTCAGGAGACCCAGTACTTC
cdr3_aa: CASRNSGTGQETQYF

d_call: TRBD2
j_call: TRBJ2-5
clone_size: few
v_call: TRBV12-3/TRBV12-4
cdr3_nt: TGTGCCAGCAGTTTTTCTAGCGGGGGACTAAAAGAGACCCAGTACTTC
cdr3_aa: CASSFSSGGLKETQYF

d_call: -
j_call: TRBJ1-1
clone_size: -
v_call: TRBV12-3/TRBV12-4
cdr3_nt: TGTGCCAGCAGTTCCCGGGACTTTAGGGCGAACACTGAAGCTTTCTTT
cdr3_aa: CASSSRDFRANTEAFF

d_call: TRBD1
j_call: TRBJ2-5
clone_size: few
v_call: TRBV10-3
cdr3_nt: TGTGCCATCAGAGGGGGACAGGGCGCAGAGACCCAGTACTTC
cdr3_aa: CAIRGGQGAETQYF

d_call: -
j_call: TRBJ1-5
clone_size: -
v_call: TRBV12-3/TRBV12-4
cdr3_nt: TGTGCCAGCAGACGCAAAGTAGGGAACAGCAATCAGCCCCAGCATTTT
cdr3_aa: CASRRKVGNSNQPQHF

d_call: -
j_call: TRBJ2-5
clone_size: -
v_call: TRBV5-1
cdr3_nt: TGCGCCAGCAGCTTCTATGGCGGGCGGGAGACCCAGTACTTC
cdr3_aa: CASSFYGGRETQYF

d_call: TRBD1
j_call: TRBJ2-5
clone_size: many
v_call: TRBV7-9
cdr3_nt: TGTGCCAGCAGCTTAGCGCTTGGACAGGGAGAGACCCAGTACTTC
cdr3_aa: CASSLALGQGETQYF

d_call: TRBD1
j_call: TRBJ2-7
clone_size: few
v_call: TRBV7-9
cdr3_nt: TGTGCCAGCAGCTTAATGCGGCAGGGGGCCGACGAGCAGTACTTC
cdr3_aa: CASSLMRQGADEQYF

d_call: -
j_call: TRBJ2-7
clone_size: many
v_call: TRBV20-1
cdr3_nt: TGCAGTGCTAGAGTGAACGGGGTTTCCTACGAGCAGTACTTC
cdr3_aa: CSARVNGVSYEQYF

d_call: -
j_call: TRBJ2-5
clone_size: -
v_call: TRBV7-2
cdr3_nt: TGTGCCAGCAGCTCTCCTGCAAGCGGGACCCAGTACTTC
cdr3_aa: CASSSPASGTQYF

d_call: -
j_call: TRBJ2-5
clone_size: few
v_call: TRBV12-3/TRBV12-4
cdr3_nt: TGTGCCAGCCGCTCGGACGGTTTGGGGGAGCAGTACTTC
cdr3_aa: CASRSDGLGEQYF

d_call: -
j_call: TRBJ2-7
clone_size: -
v_call: TRBV19
cdr3_nt: TGTGCCAGTAGTCGGCAGTCGATACAAGGCGAGCAGTACTTC
cdr3_aa: CASSRQSIQGEQYF

d_call: -
j_call: TRBJ1-2
clone_size: few
v_call: TRBV6-5
cdr3_nt: TGTGCCAGCAGTTACTCGACGCAGGGGACCTATGGCTACACCTTC
cdr3_aa: CASSYSTQGTYGYTF

d_call: -
j_call: TRBJ1-2
clone_size: few
v_call: TRBV3-1
cdr3_nt: TGTGCCAGCAGCCAGGTCAGCATAACCAGTAACTATGGCTACACCTTC
cdr3_aa: CASSQVSITSNYGYTF